A selection of T cell receptor beta chains follows, all from one sample in a study of cytomegalovirus exposure and HLA in healthy donors. Sequencing was performed with immunoSEQ multiplex PCR; in TCRdb, only in-frame clones are kept and a portion is missing. Seen here are around 80,000 clones, around 68% observed once, and the top ten hold 7.5% to 9.5%. The source material was PBMCs. The receptor source for this set is a man aged 35-49 years in good health and CMV-seropositive. Both conserved end residues are part of each CDR3. The D gene is left open where the match is weak. Clone size is given for some rows only: seen once, a few or many times, or a class if the clone is expanded.

clone_size	v_call	cdr3_length	j_call	d_call	cdr3_aa	cdr3_nt
NA	TRBV28	14	TRBJ1-5	NA	CASSLGGVRQPQHF	TGTGCCAGCAGTTTAGGAGGGGTACGTCAGCCCCAGCATTTT
NA	TRBV9	12	TRBJ2-7	NA	CASSDDGYEQYF	TGTGCCAGCAGCGACGACGGGTACGAGCAGTACTTC
NA	TRBV9	14	TRBJ1-1	NA	CASSLLGLNTEAFF	TGTGCCAGCAGCTTACTAGGGCTGAACACTGAAGCTTTCTTT
NA	TRBV7-9	16	TRBJ1-4	TRBD1	CASSHWGDSDEEKLFF	TGTGCCAGCAGCCACTGGGGGGACAGCGATGAAGAAAAACTGTTTTTT
NA	TRBV6-1	13	TRBJ2-7	NA	CASSIRQTYEQYF	TGTGCCAGCAGTATCCGACAGACCTACGAGCAGTACTTC
NA	TRBV4-3	14	TRBJ2-2	NA	CASSQDRRSGELFF	TGCGCCAGCAGCCAAGATCGCAGATCCGGGGAGCTGTTTTTT
NA	TRBV6-5	13	TRBJ1-1	NA	CASSFLGGTEAFF	TGTGCCAGCAGTTTTCTAGGGGGCACTGAAGCTTTCTTT
NA	TRBV6-6	16	TRBJ1-4	TRBD1	CASSAQGPATNEKLFF	TGTGCCAGCAGCGCACAGGGGCCTGCAACTAATGAAAAACTGTTTTTT
NA	TRBV2	13	TRBJ2-7	NA	CASSVDSTGEQYF	TGTGCCAGCAGTGTAGACAGTACAGGCGAGCAGTACTTC
few	TRBV19	14	TRBJ1-2	TRBD1	CASSIGQGVGGYTF	TGTGCCAGTAGTATTGGGCAGGGGGTAGGTGGCTACACCTTC
NA	TRBV7-9	17	TRBJ2-5	TRBD2	CASSLPIAGGGRETQYF	TGTGCCAGCAGCCTACCAATAGCGGGAGGTGGTCGTGAGACCCAGTACTTC
NA	TRBV9	16	TRBJ1-1	TRBD1	CASSVEPGGMTGEAFF	TGTGCCAGCAGCGTAGAGCCAGGGGGCATGACGGGGGAAGCTTTCTTT
NA	TRBV2	15	TRBJ1-1	NA	CASREQGGMNTEAFF	TGTGCCAGCAGAGAACAGGGTGGGATGAACACTGAAGCTTTCTTT
NA	TRBV11-2	18	TRBJ1-6	TRBD1	CASSLDLGRGLWNSPLHF	TGTGCCAGCAGCTTAGATCTCGGCAGGGGGCTCTGGAATTCACCCCTCCACTTT
NA	TRBV7-4	15	TRBJ2-7	NA	CASSPTGPMGYEQYF	TGTGCCAGCAGCCCCACAGGCCCAATGGGCTACGAGCAGTACTTC
NA	TRBV6-6	13	TRBJ2-7	NA	CASSTRGLYEQYF	TGTGCCAGCAGTACCCGAGGGCTTTACGAGCAGTACTTC
NA	TRBV7-6	13	TRBJ2-2	NA	CASSYGEQGELFF	TGTGCCAGCAGCTACGGGGAACAGGGGGAGCTGTTTTTT
NA	TRBV27	15	TRBJ2-7	NA	CASSLGGRISYEQYF	TGTGCCAGCAGTTTAGGGGGCCGAATCTCCTACGAGCAGTACTTC
NA	TRBV7-9	15	TRBJ1-2	NA	CASSGRVPPNYGYTF	TGTGCCAGCAGCGGTAGAGTTCCCCCTAACTATGGCTACACCTTC
NA	TRBV7-8	17	TRBJ2-1	TRBD2	CASSSTGGGLLGDEQFF	TGTGCCAGCAGCTCTACGGGGGGGGGACTCCTAGGTGATGAGCAGTTCTTC
NA	TRBV5-4	17	TRBJ2-5	TRBD2	CASSQMGAAGGPETQYF	TGTGCCAGCAGCCAGATGGGGGCAGCGGGAGGGCCGGAGACCCAGTACTTC
NA	TRBV27	16	TRBJ2-6	TRBD1	CATQGGNPSGANVLTF	TGTGCCACGCAAGGGGGCAATCCCTCTGGGGCCAACGTCCTGACTTTC
NA	TRBV28	15	TRBJ2-1	TRBD2	CASSLQGTSGNEQFF	TGTGCCAGCAGTTTACAAGGGACTAGCGGCAATGAGCAGTTCTTC
once	TRBV28	15	TRBJ1-3	NA	CASSFSVGAGNTIYF	TGTGCCAGCAGTTTCTCGGTGGGAGCTGGAAACACCATATATTTT
NA	TRBV15	13	TRBJ2-1	NA	CATSSEARNEQFF	TGTGCCACCAGCAGTGAAGCCCGCAATGAGCAGTTCTTC
once	TRBV7-9	13	TRBJ1-2	NA	CASSLTGDYGYTF	TGTGCCAGCAGCTTAACTGGAGATTATGGCTACACCTTC
NA	TRBV18	16	TRBJ1-5	TRBD1	CASSLGQVNSNQPQHF	TGTGCCAGCTCACTGGGACAGGTGAATAGCAATCAGCCCCAGCATTTT
NA	TRBV7-2	14	TRBJ2-5	NA	CASSWGRTKETQYF	TGTGCCAGCAGCTGGGGCAGAACTAAAGAAACCCAGTACTTC
NA	TRBV2	14	TRBJ1-1	NA	CASRGEPGSTEAFF	TGTGCCAGCAGGGGGGAGCCCGGGAGCACTGAAGCTTTCTTT
NA	TRBV9	16	TRBJ1-6	TRBD1	CASSVGDSRTSTPLHF	TGTGCCAGCAGCGTAGGGGACAGCCGAACCTCCACACCCCTCCACTTT
NA	TRBV27	18	TRBJ2-2	TRBD2	CASSPMRGGSSMGGELFF	TGTGCCAGCAGCCCCATGCGGGGGGGGAGTAGTATGGGCGGGGAGCTGTTTTTT
once	TRBV6-1	11	TRBJ1-2	TRBD1	CASYGTGAATF	TGTGCCAGCTACGGGACAGGGGCGGCCACCTTC
NA	TRBV21-1	16	TRBJ2-3	NA	CASSKGQADGTDTQYF	TGTGCCAGCAGCAAAGGACAGGCGGACGGCACAGATACGCAGTATTTT
NA	TRBV9	15	TRBJ2-1	NA	CASSEQGYSYNEQFF	TGTGCCAGCAGCGAACAGGGTTACTCCTACAATGAGCAGTTCTTC
NA	TRBV28	15	TRBJ2-7	NA	CASIPPGGGSYEQYF	TGTGCCAGCATCCCACCCGGGGGAGGTTCCTACGAGCAGTACTTC
NA	TRBV30	13	TRBJ2-5	TRBD2	CAWNGGIQETQYF	TGTGCCTGGAACGGGGGGATCCAAGAGACCCAGTACTTC
few	TRBV25-1	15	TRBJ2-2	NA	CASSEWEGGTGELFF	TGTGCCAGCAGTGAATGGGAGGGGGGGACCGGGGAGCTGTTTTTT
NA	TRBV2	15	TRBJ2-5	TRBD2	CASSESSGSGETQYF	TGTGCCAGCAGTGAATCGAGCGGGAGTGGAGAGACCCAGTACTTC
NA	TRBV28	15	TRBJ1-4	TRBD1	CASSLGTGGREKLFF	TGTGCCAGCAGTTTGGGGACAGGGGGACGTGAAAAACTGTTTTTT
NA	TRBV7-9	16	TRBJ2-1	NA	CASSSPRGSSYNEQFF	TGTGCCAGCAGCTCACCCCGGGGGAGCTCCTACAATGAGCAGTTCTTC
NA	TRBV20-1	11	TRBJ2-3	TRBD2	CSASFTGGSDF	TGCAGTGCTAGTTTTACGGGGGGGTCGGATTTT
once	TRBV7-2	15	TRBJ2-1	TRBD2	CASSKGLAGDNEQFF	TGTGCCAGCAGCAAAGGACTAGCGGGGGACAATGAGCAGTTCTTC
NA	TRBV5-4	13	TRBJ2-7	TRBD2	CASRKAGAYEQYF	TGTGCCAGCAGAAAAGCGGGAGCCTACGAGCAGTACTTC
NA	TRBV7-2	14	TRBJ1-2	NA	CASSSRGNLNGYTF	TGTGCCAGCAGCTCCAGGGGCAATTTGAATGGCTACACCTTC
few	TRBV10-2	11	TRBJ2-7	NA	CASSAYYEQYF	TGCGCCAGCAGTGCGTACTACGAGCAGTACTTC